This T cell receptor (beta chain) was sequenced for a study of monozygotic twins with cystic fibrosis. Whole-study results and caveats: Shared CDR3 numbers were not associated with age, concordance or severity. The repertoire was suggested to be naive-dominated, clonality median 0.0095. Unrelated CF individuals shared fewer identical clonotypes than monozygotic CF twins. J usage was most co-twin-similar in 8 of 16 pairs, V in 13.

Generated by immunoSEQ multiplex PCR, the TCRdb table keeps only in-frame clones and is missing some. The top ten hold roughly 0.28% of the sample, which has over 20,000 clones, approximately 90% seen once. The CDR3 has 16 residues. With V trimmed by 4 bases and J by 3 bases, 6 bases remained unmatched. Germline CDR1 SGDLS, CDR2 YYNGEE. The count of this clone is one. The target antigen is unknown. V is TRBV9 and J is TRBJ2-3; 12 bases agree with TRBD2. This clonotype was obtained from a girl aged 2 to 10 with cystic fibrosis. Sequencing used blood. CDR3 protein: CASSLTSGGRTDTQYF. The CDR3 DNA follows: TGTGCCAGCAGCTTAACTAGCGGGGGGAGGACAGATACGCAGTATTTT.